A single sample gave rise to the 16 T cell receptor beta chains below, sequenced in a study of a mutant IDH1 vaccine in newly diagnosed glioma. Only in-frame clones appear in the TCRdb table, and some are missing; sequencing was by immunoSEQ multiplex PCR. This sample yields just over 65,000 clones, of which about four fifths are seen a single time; roughly 12% belongs to the top ten. What these receptors recognize is not known. Time point in this sample: week 35, safety follow-up. Every vaccine dose comprised 300 ug of mutant IDH1 20-mer peptide plus topical imiquimod. Specimen: PBMCs, collected from a glioma patient whose treatment included an IDH1 peptide vaccine. These receptors were obtained from a man aged 18 to 30 with glioma.

The gene calls are TRBV6-5 and TRBJ2-7; D call uncertain. The CDR3 consists of 15 residues. V was shortened by 7 bases and J by 3 bases, with 19 bases between the two germline ends. Germline-derived CDR1 and CDR2 are MNHEY and SVGAGI. CDR3 bases: TGTGCCAGCACTCCAGGTCCTCTCACTCACTACGAGCAGTACTTC. It specifies CASTPGPLTHYEQYF.

The chain carries TRBV7-9 and TRBJ2-7; TRBD1 matches 10 bases. This CDR3 is 15 amino acids long. The J segment lost 6 bases and the V segment lost 4 bases, leaving 9 bases of the junction unmatched. CDR1 is SEHNR and CDR2 is FQNEAQ in the germline V gene (reference sequence). This CDR3 reads CASSWAGTGVGEQYF. The CDR3 nucleotides are TGTGCCAGCAGCTGGGCCGGGACAGGGGTTGGCGAGCAGTACTTC.

The V gene is TRBV10-3, the J gene TRBJ2-3; TRBD1 agrees at 7 bases. CDR1 is ENHRY and CDR2 is SYGVKD in the germline V gene. Trimming took 3 bases from V and 3 from J; bases not matched to a gene: 9. This CDR3 is 16 amino acids long. The CDR3 loop is CAISENRGLNTDTQYF. The DNA for the CDR3 is TGTGCCATCAGTGAAAACAGGGGTTTGAATACAGATACGCAGTATTTT.

The chain carries TRBV5-4 and TRBJ2-2; 13 bases match TRBD2. The ends lost 4 bases at V and 7 bases at J; junction bases unmatched: 7. This CDR3 region has 16 residues. Germline V gene lookup returns CDR1 SGHNT and CDR2 YYREEE (reference sequence). The CDR3 protein is CASSVRLAGGSGELFF. Here the CDR3 DNA reads TGTGCCAGCAGCGTACGACTAGCGGGAGGAAGCGGGGAGCTGTTTTTT.

The chain links TRBV7-2 to TRBJ2-7; 7 nucleotides match TRBD2. This CDR3 contains 12 residues. Germline trimming cut 5 bases from V and 3 bases from J; bases unmatched to any gene: 1. CDR1 and CDR2 from the germline V gene are SGHTA and FQGNSA. The CDR3 here is CASSGDYYEQYF. The CDR3 DNA follows: TGTGCCAGCAGCGGGGACTACTACGAGCAGTACTTC.

This chain connects TRBV5-6 to TRBJ1-1, with no clear D. The CDR3 extends over 15 amino acids. The germline CDR1 and CDR2 sequences are SGHDT and YYEEEE. With 6 bases removed from V and 1 base from J, the gap between germline ends came to 16 bases. In DNA form, the CDR3 reads TGTGCCAGCACCCTCCTCCTGAAGGGGAACACTGAAGCTTTCTTT. Residues: CASTLLLKGNTEAFF. The variable domain in full, with the rest retrieved from reference TRBV5-6 and TRBJ1-1, is DAGVTQSPTHLIKTRGQQVTLRCSPKSGHDTVSWYQQALGQGPQFIFQYYEEEERQRGNFPDRFSGHQFPNYSSELNVNALLLGDSALYLCASTLLLKGNTEAFFGQGTRLTVV.

This sequence joins TRBV6-5 and TRBJ2-2; 9 nucleotides agree with TRBD1. Germline V gives CDR1 MNHEY, CDR2 SVGAGI. V dropped 4 bases and J dropped 6; count of bases not matched to a gene: 6. This CDR3 is built from 15 residues. CDR3: CASSSSWTGAGELFF. CDR3 nucleotide sequence: TGTGCCAGCAGTTCGAGCTGGACAGGGGCCGGGGAGCTGTTTTTT.

The sample holds a few counts of this clone. The gene calls are TRBV5-1 and TRBJ1-1, with D perhaps matching TRBD1 (6 bases). Looked up from germline, CDR1 is SGHRS and CDR2 is YFSETQ. V shed 5 bases and J shed 6 bases, with 14 bases lying between them. This CDR3 is built from 13 residues. CDR3: CASRVGTTAEAFF. The CDR3 bases are TGCGCCAGCAGAGTCGGGACAACCGCTGAAGCTTTCTTT.

The J gene is TRBJ1-1, the V gene TRBV4-2, with 7 bases identical to TRBD1. The CDR3 is 16 residues long. Germline loops: CDR1 LGHNA, CDR2 YNFKEQ. The junction had 7 bases not matched to a gene; V was cut back by 1 base and J by 2 bases. CDR3 nucleotides: TGTGCCAGCAGCCAAGGTCGAAGGGGGCTTAACACTGAAGCTTTCTTT. It specifies CASSQGRRGLNTEAFF.

The chain employs TRBV19 and TRBJ1-5; perhaps TRBD1 as D (5 bases). The ends were cut back, 3 bases at V and 2 bases at J, with 11 bases in the middle. This CDR3 contains 15 residues. Germline V CDR1 and CDR2: LNHDA, SQIVND (reference sequence). The CDR3 DNA sequence: TGTGCCAGTAGTATTCTGGGAGGGGGCAATCAGCCCCAGCATTTT. Amino acids: CASSILGGGNQPQHF.

The chain links TRBV5-5 to TRBJ1-5; a weak D match, TRBD1 (5 bases). The germline V and J ends were trimmed by 4 bases and 6 bases, with 20 bases remaining between them. There are 16 residues in the CDR3. Germline lookup yields CDR1 SGHKS and CDR2 YYEKEE (reference sequence). Here the CDR3 DNA reads TGTGCCAGCAGCATATACCGGGACCCGCGGGTTCAGCCCCAGCATTTT. Encoded protein: CASSIYRDPRVQPQHF.

In this sample, this clone turned up a few times. The V gene is TRBV5-1, the J gene TRBJ1-1; D perhaps matches TRBD1 (6 bases). The V gene's germline CDR1 is SGHRS and CDR2 YFSETQ. The CDR3 consists of 16 residues. The V end was cut by 1 base, the J end by 0 bases, with 13 bases between. The CDR3 loop reads CASSLQGHQMNTEAFF. For the CDR3, the DNA is TGCGCCAGCAGCTTGCAGGGACACCAGATGAACACTGAAGCTTTCTTT.

The chain combines TRBV7-9 with TRBJ1-5; D gene uncertain. The germline gives CDR1 SEHNR, CDR2 FQNEAQ (reference sequence). V lost 1 base, J lost 3 bases, and 10 bases lay in between. The CDR3 has 15 residues. The CDR3 spells CASSLDPALNQPQHF. The CDR3 DNA reads TGTGCCAGCAGCTTAGACCCAGCCCTCAATCAGCCCCAGCATTTT.

V and J are TRBV6-5 and TRBJ1-1; 8 bases agree with TRBD1. The CDR3 has 15 amino acids. Per germline, CDR1 MNHEY and CDR2 SVGAGI. The ends lost 0 bases at V and 4 bases at J; junction bases unmatched: 4. The CDR3 bases are TGTGCCAGCAGTTACTCCCGGACAGGGTCCACTGAAGCTTTCTTT. Translation: CASSYSRTGSTEAFF.

This clone has a single count. This rearrangement joins TRBV2 to TRBJ2-5; D is ambiguous. The germline gives CDR1 SNHLY, CDR2 FYNNEI. V lost 5 bases, J lost 2 bases, and 6 bases lay in between. This CDR3 has 12 amino acids. The CDR3 DNA sequence: TGTGCCAGCAGTTGGCAGCAAGAGACCCAGTACTTC. It translates to CASSWQQETQYF.

This clone came up a few times. This CDR3 reads CACSDRAKLFF. The CDR3 DNA is TGTGCCTGTTCCGACAGGGCCAAACTGTTTTTT. The V call is TRBV30, the J call TRBJ1-4, with TRBD1 matching over 7 bases. With V trimmed by 6 bases and J by 11 bases, 6 bases remained unmatched. The CDR3 runs to 11 residues. Germline-derived CDR1 and CDR2 are GTSNPN and SVGIG (reference sequence).